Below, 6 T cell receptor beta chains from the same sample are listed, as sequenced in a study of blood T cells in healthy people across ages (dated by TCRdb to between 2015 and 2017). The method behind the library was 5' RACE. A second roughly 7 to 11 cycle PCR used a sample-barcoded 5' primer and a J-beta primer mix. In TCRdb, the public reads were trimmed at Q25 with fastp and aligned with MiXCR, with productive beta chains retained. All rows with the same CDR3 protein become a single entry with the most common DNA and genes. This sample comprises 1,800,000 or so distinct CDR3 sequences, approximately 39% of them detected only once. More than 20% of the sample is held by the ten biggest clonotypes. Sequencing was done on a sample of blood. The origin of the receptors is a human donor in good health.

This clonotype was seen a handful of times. This chain's CDR3 is CASSKGRYNEQFF. The CDR3 region has the DNA TGTGCCAGCAGTAAGGGACGGTACAATGAGCAGTTCTTC. This chain joins TRBV6-6 and TRBJ2-1, with D perhaps being TRBD1 or TRBD2 (5 bases each). Looked up from germline, CDR1 is MNHNY and CDR2 is SVGAGI (reference sequence). V was cut by 5 bases and J by 4 bases, with 9 bases left in between. CDR3 length: 13 amino acids.

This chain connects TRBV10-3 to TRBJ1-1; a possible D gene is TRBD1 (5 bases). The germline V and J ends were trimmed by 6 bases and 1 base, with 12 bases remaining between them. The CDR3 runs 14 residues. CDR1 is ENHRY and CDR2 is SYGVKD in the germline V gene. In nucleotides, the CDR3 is TGTGCCATCAGCGATAGGGGAGGGAACACTGAAGCTTTCTTT. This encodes CAISDRGGNTEAFF.

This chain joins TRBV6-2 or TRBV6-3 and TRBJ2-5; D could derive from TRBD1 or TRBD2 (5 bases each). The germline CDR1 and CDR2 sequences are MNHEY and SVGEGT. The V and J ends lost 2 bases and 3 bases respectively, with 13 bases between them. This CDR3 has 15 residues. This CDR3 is CASSYPSGLKETQYF. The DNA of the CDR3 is TGTGCCAGCAGTTACCCCTCGGGGCTGAAAGAGACCCAGTACTTC.

CDR3 in DNA: TGTGCCAGCAGCCCAGGCCAAACTCCTCAAGAGACCCAGTACTTC. Residues: CASSPGQTPQETQYF. J is TRBJ2-5 and V is TRBV7-3; D unresolved. V gave up 5 bases and J gave up 2 bases, with 15 bases separating them. CDR1 is SGHTA and CDR2 is FQGTGA in the germline V gene. This CDR3 region has 15 residues. Full variable domain (rest looked up from reference TRBV7-3 and TRBJ2-5): GAGVSQTPSNKVTEKGKYVELRCDPISGHTALYWYRQSLGQGPEFLIYFQGTGAADDSGLPNDRFFAVRPEGSVSTLKIQRTERGDSAVYLCASSPGQTPQETQYFGPGTRLLVL.

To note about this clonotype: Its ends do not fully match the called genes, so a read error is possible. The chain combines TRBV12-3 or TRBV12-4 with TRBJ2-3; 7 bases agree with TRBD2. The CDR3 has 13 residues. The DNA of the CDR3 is TGTGCCAGCAGTTGGGCGGGAGTAAATACGGAGTATTTT. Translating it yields CASSWAGVNTEYF.

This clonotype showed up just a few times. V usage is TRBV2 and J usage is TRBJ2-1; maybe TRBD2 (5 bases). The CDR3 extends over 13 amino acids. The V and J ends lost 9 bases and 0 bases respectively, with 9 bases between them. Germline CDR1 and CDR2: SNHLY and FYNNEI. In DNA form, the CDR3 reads TGTGCCAGGGAGGACGGCTCCTACAATGAGCAGTTCTTC. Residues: CAREDGSYNEQFF. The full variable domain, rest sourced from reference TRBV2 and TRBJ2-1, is EPEVTQTPSHQVTQMGQEVILRCVPISNHLYFYWYRQILGQKVEFLVSFYNNEISEKSEIFDDQFSVERPDGSNFTLKIRSTKLEDSAMYFCAREDGSYNEQFFGPGTRLTVL.